The rows below give T cell receptor beta chains drawn from one sample of a study of control samples from healthy donors and cancer patients. Method: immunoSEQ multiplex PCR; TCRdb's copy keeps in-frame clones and lacks some. The sample consists of 390,000 or so clones, 80% to 95% of them appearing once. The sequencing sample was made of PBMCs. The source of these receptors is a man between 35 and 55 years old with head and neck cancer. Each CDR3 is given with its conserved first and last residue. The order of the fields is J gene, D gene, clone size, V gene, CDR3 DNA, CDR3 protein. The D gene is left open where the match is weak. Clone size is stated in some rows and not others, as once, few, many or a class when expanded.

J: TRBJ1-5; D: -; size: -; V: TRBV9; DNA: TGTGCCAGCAGCGGAGACGGGACTCATAATCAGCCCCAGCATTTT; CDR3: CASSGDGTHNQPQHF
J: TRBJ2-4; D: TRBD2; size: -; V: TRBV4-3; DNA: TGCGCCAGCAGCCAAGATCTGGGGGGGACGAGCAAAAACATTCAGTACTTC; CDR3: CASSQDLGGTSKNIQYF
J: TRBJ2-1; D: -; size: -; V: TRBV6-8; DNA: TGTGCCAGCAGTTACCCACTGACTAGTATCGCCTACAATGAGCAGTTCTTC; CDR3: CASSYPLTSIAYNEQFF
J: TRBJ1-1; D: TRBD1; size: -; V: TRBV28; DNA: TGTGCCAGCAGTTTATCATCCGGGACAGGGGCCACTGAAGCTTTCTTT; CDR3: CASSLSSGTGATEAFF
J: TRBJ1-1; D: -; size: -; V: TRBV4-3; DNA: TGCGCCAGCAGCCACGGGACGGCGAACACTGAAGCTTTCTTT; CDR3: CASSHGTANTEAFF
J: TRBJ2-3; D: -; size: -; V: TRBV3-1/TRBV3-2; DNA: TGTGCCAGCAGCCATCTTCGAGGGGGGGGAGATACGCAGTATTTT; CDR3: CASSHLRGGGDTQYF
J: TRBJ1-3; D: -; size: -; V: TRBV7-2; DNA: TGTGCCAGCAGCTTAGCGCGGGACACCATATATTTT; CDR3: CASSLARDTIYF
J: TRBJ2-5; D: -; size: once; V: TRBV7-9; DNA: TGTGCCAGCAGCCCTAACCCCCGGCTAGCCCAGTACTTC; CDR3: CASSPNPRLAQYF
J: TRBJ1-1; D: -; size: -; V: TRBV18; DNA: TGTGCCAGCTCGTACGACGGTGTAGAAGTAGCTTTCTTT; CDR3: CASSYDGVEVAFF
J: TRBJ2-7; D: -; size: once; V: TRBV11-2; DNA: TGTGCCAGCAGCTTAGCCGCAGGGTCCTACGAGCAGTACTTC; CDR3: CASSLAAGSYEQYF